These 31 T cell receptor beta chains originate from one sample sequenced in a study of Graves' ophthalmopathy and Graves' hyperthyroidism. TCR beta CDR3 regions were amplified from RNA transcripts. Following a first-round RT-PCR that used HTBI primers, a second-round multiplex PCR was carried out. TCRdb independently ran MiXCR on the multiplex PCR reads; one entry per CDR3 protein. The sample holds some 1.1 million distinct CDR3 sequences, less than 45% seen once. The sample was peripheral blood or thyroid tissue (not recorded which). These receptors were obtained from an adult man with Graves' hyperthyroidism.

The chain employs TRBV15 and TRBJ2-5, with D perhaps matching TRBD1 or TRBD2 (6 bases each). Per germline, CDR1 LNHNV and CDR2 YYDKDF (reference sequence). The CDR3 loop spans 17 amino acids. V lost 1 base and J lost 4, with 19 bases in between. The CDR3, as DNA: TGTGCCACCAGCAGAGCGGGGGCAGAGCACCCAAGAGAGACCCAGTACTTC. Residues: CATSRAGAEHPRETQYF.

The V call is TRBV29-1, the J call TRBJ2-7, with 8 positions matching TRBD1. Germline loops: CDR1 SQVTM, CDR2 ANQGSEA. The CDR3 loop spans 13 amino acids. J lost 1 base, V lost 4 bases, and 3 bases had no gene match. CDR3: CSVVQGVSYEQYF. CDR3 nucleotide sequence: TGCAGCGTTGTACAGGGGGTATCCTACGAGCAGTACTTC.

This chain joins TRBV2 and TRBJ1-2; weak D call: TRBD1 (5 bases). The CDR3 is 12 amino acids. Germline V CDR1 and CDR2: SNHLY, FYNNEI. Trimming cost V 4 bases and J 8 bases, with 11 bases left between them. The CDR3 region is CASSATGEGYTF. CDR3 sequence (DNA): TGTGCCAGCAGTGCTACAGGTGAGGGCTACACCTTC. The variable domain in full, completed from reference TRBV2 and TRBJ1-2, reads EPEVTQTPSHQVTQMGQEVILRCVPISNHLYFYWYRQILGQKVEFLVSFYNNEISEKSEIFDDQFSVERPDGSNFTLKIRSTKLEDSAMYFCASSATGEGYTFGSGTRLTVV.

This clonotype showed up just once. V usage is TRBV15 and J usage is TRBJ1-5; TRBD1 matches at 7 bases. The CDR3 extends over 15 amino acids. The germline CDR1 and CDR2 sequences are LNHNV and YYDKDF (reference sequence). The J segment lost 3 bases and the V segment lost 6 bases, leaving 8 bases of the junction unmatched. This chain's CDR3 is CATRGTANINQPQHF. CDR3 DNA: TGTGCCACCAGGGGGACAGCCAATATCAATCAGCCCCAGCATTTT. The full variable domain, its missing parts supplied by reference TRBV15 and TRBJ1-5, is DAMVIQNPRYQVTQFGKPVTLSCSQTLNHNVMYWYQQKSSQAPKLLFHYYDKDFNNEADTPDNFQSRRPNTSFCFLDIRSPGLGDTAMYLCATRGTANINQPQHFGDGTRLSIL.

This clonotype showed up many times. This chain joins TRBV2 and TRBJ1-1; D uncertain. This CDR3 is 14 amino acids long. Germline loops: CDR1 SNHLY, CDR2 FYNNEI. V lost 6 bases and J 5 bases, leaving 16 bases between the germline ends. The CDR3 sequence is CASRTRGGVTEAFF. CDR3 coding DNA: TGTGCCAGCAGAACGCGGGGTGGGGTAACTGAAGCTTTCTTT.

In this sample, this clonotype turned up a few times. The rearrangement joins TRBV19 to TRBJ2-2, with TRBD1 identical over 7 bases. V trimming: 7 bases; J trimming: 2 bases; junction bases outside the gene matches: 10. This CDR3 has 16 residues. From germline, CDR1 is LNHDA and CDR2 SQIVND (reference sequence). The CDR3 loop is CASTLDGTVNTGELFF. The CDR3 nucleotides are TGTGCCAGTACTCTGGACGGGACAGTTAACACCGGGGAGCTGTTTTTT.

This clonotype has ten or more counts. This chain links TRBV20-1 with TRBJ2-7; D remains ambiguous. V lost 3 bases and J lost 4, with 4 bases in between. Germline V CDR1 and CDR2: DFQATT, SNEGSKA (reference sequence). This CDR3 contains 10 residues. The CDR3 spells CSARGYEQYF. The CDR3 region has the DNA TGCAGTGCTAGGGGTTACGAGCAGTACTTC.

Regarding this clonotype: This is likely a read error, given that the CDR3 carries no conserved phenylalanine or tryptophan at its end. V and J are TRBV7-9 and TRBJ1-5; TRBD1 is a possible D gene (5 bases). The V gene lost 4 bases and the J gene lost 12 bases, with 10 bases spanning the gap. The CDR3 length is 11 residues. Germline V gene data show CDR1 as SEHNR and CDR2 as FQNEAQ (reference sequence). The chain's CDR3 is CASSWTRHQHL. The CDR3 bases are TGTGCCAGCAGCTGGACAAGGCACCAGCATTTA.

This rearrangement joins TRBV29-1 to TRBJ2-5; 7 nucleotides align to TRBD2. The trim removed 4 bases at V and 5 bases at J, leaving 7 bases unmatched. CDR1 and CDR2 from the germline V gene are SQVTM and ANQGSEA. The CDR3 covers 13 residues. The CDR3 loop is CSVGGRESETQYF. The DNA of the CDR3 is TGCAGCGTTGGGGGGAGGGAGTCGGAGACCCAGTACTTC.

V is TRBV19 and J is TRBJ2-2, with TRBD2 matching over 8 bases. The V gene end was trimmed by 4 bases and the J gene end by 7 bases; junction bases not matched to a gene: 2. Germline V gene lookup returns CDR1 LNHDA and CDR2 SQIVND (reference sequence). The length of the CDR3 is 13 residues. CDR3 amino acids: CASSKGTSGELFF. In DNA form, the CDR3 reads TGTGCCAGTAGTAAAGGGACTAGCGGGGAGCTGTTTTTT.

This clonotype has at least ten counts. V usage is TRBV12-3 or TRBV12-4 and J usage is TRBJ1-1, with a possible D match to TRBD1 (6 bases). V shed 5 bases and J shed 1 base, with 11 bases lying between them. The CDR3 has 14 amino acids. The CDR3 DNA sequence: TGTGCCAGCAGTATTACAGGGTGGAACACTGAAGCTTTCTTT. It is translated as CASSITGWNTEAFF.

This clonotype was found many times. CDR3 sequence: CAISPTVTEAFF. Here the CDR3 DNA reads TGTGCCATCAGTCCAACCGTAACTGAAGCTTTCTTT. V gene TRBV10-3 combines with J gene TRBJ1-1; D not certain. V was clipped by 5 bases and J by 5 bases, with 9 bases between them. Germline CDR1 reads ENHRY; CDR2 reads SYGVKD. The CDR3 contains 12 residues.

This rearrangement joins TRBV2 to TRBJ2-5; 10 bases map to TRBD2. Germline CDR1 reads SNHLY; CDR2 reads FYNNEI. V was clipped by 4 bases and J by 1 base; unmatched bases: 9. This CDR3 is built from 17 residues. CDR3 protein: CASSGSSGGRGQETQYF. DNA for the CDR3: TGTGCCAGCAGTGGGTCTAGCGGGGGCCGTGGCCAAGAGACCCAGTACTTC.

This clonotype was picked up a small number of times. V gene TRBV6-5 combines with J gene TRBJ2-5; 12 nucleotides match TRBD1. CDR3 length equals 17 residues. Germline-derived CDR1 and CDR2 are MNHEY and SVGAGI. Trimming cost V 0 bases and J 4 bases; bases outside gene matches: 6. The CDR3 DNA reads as TGTGCCAGCAGTTACTCGGGACAGGGGGCTGGTGGAGAGACCCAGTACTTC. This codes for CASSYSGQGAGGETQYF.

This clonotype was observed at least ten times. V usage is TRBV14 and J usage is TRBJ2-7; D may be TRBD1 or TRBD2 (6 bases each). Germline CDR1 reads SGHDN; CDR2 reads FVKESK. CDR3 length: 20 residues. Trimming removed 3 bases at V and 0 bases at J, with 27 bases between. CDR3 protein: CASSHWMPDSEAGSSYEQYF. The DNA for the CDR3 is TGTGCCAGCAGCCACTGGATGCCGGACAGCGAGGCGGGGAGCTCCTACGAGCAGTACTTC.

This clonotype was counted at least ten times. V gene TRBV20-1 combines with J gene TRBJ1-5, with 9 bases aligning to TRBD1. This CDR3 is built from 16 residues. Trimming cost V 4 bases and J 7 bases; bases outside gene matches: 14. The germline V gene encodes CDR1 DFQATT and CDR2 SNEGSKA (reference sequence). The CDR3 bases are TGCAGTGCTAACGACTATCCGGGACAGGGCCACCAGCCCCAGCATTTT. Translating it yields CSANDYPGQGHQPQHF.

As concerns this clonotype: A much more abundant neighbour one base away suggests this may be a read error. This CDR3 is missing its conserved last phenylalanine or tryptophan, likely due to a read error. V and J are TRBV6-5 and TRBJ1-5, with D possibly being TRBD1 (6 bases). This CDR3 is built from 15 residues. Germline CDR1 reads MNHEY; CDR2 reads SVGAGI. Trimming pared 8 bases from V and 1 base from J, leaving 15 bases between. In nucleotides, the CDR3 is TGTGCCAGCGGTAACAGGGCGGTCAGCAATCAGCCCCAGCATCTT. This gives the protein CASGNRAVSNQPQHL.

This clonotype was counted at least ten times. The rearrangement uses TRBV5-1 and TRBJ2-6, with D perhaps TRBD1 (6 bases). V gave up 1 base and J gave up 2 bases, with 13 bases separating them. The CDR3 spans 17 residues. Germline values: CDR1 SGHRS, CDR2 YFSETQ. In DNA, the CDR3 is TGCGCCAGCAGCTTGACAGGCAGGGGTCCTGGGGCCAACGTCCTGACTTTC. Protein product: CASSLTGRGPGANVLTF.

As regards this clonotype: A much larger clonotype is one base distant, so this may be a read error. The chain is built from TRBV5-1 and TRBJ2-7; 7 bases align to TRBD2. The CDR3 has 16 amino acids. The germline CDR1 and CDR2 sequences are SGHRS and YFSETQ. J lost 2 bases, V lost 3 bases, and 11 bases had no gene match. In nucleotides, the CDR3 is TGCGCCAGCAGCTCAACCGGCACGGGGGGAACCTACGAGCAGTACTTC. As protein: CASSSTGTGGTYEQYF.

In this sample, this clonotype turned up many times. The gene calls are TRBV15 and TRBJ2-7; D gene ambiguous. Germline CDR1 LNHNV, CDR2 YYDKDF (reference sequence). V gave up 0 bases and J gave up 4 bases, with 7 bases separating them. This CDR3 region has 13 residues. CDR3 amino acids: CATSRDFGYEQYF. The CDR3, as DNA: TGTGCCACCAGCAGAGATTTCGGTTACGAGCAGTACTTC.

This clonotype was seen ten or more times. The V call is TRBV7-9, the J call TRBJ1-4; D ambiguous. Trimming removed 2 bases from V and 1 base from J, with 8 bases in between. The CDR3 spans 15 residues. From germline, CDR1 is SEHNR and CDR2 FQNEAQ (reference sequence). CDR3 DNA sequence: TGTGCCAGCAGCTTAAGGGAAGGAACTAATGAAAAACTGTTTTTT. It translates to CASSLREGTNEKLFF.

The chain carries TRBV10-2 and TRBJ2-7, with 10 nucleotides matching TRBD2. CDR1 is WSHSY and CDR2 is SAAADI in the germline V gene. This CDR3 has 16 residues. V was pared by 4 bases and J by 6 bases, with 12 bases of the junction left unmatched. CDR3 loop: CASSARVLAGVLEQYF. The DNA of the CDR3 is TGCGCCAGCAGTGCTAGGGTCCTAGCGGGAGTTCTCGAGCAGTACTTC.

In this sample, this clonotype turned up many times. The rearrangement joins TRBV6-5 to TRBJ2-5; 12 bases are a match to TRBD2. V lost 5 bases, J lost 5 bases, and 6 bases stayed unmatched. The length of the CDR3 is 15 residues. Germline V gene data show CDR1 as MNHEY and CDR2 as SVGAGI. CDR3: CASSRLAGESETQYF. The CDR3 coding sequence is TGTGCCAGCAGTCGACTAGCGGGAGAGTCGGAGACCCAGTACTTC.

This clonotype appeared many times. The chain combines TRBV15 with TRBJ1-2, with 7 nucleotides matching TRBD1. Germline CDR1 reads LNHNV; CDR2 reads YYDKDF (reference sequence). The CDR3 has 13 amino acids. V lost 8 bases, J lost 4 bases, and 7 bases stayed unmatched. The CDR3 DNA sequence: TGTGCCACCTCGCGACAGGGTCTCTATGGCTACACCTTC. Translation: CATSRQGLYGYTF.

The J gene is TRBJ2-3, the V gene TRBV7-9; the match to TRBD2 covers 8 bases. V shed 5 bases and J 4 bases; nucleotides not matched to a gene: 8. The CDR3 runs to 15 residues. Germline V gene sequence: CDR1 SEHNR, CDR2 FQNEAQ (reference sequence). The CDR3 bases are TGTGCCAGCAGCCCAAGCGGGAGTGGGTCAGATACGCAGTATTTT. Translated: CASSPSGSGSDTQYF.

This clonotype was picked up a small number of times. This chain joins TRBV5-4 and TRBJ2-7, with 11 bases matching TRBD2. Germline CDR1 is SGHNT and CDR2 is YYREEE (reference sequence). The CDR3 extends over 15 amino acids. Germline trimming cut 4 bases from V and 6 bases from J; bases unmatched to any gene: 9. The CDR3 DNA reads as TGTGCCAGCAGCAAGTCCGGGACTAGCGGAGTCGAGCAGTACTTC. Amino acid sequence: CASSKSGTSGVEQYF.

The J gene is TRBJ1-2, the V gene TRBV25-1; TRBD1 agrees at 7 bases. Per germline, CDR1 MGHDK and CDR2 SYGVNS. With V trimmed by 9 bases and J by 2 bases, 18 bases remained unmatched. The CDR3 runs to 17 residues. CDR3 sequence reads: CARPRHRDSRENYGYTF. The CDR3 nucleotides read TGTGCCAGACCTAGACACCGGGACAGTAGAGAGAACTATGGCTACACCTTC.

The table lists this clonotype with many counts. The CDR3 bases are TGTGCCAGCCGAGACAGGGAGACTGAAGCTTTCTTT. It yields the protein CASRDRETEAFF. The rearrangement uses TRBV6-6 and TRBJ1-1; TRBD1 aligns across 7 bases. The CDR3 spans 12 residues. Per germline, CDR1 MNHNY and CDR2 SVGAGI (reference sequence). After removal of 8 bases from V and 5 bases from J, the junction contained 5 bases not matched to a gene.

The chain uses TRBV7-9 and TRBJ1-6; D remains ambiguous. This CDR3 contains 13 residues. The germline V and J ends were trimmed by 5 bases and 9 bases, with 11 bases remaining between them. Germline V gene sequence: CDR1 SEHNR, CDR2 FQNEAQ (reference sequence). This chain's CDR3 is CASSRSGISPLHF. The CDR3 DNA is TGTGCCAGCAGCCGCAGTGGGATTTCACCCCTCCACTTT.

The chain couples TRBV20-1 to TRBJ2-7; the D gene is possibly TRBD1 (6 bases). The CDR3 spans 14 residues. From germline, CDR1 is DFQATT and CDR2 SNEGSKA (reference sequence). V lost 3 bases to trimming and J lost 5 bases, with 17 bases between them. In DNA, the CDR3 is TGCAGTGCTAGGCGGGTAGGGGGTGTACACGAGCAGTACTTC. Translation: CSARRVGGVHEQYF.

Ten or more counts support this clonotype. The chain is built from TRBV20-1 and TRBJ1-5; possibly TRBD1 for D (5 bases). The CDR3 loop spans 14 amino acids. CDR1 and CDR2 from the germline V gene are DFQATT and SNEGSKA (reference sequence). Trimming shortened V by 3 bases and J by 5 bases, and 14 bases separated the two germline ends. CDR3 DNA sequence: TGCAGTGCTAGGTTGGGGGAAAATTATCAGCCCCAGCATTTT. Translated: CSARLGENYQPQHF.